The rows below give T cell receptor beta chains drawn from one sample of a study of cytomegalovirus exposure and HLA in healthy donors. Measured with immunoSEQ multiplex PCR; TCRdb has only the in-frame clones, and not every one. The table has around 120,000 clones, under 90% seen once. The sequencing input was PBMCs. The receptors come from a female donor in good health and CMV-seropositive. Both conserved end residues are part of each CDR3. A D gene is named only where the DNA matches it firmly. Only some rows state a clone size, as once, few, many or a class for expanded clones.

CDR3aa: CASSPILSEKLFF
CDR3nt: TGCGCCAGCAGCCCTATCCTTTCTGAAAAACTGTTTTTT
d_gene: NA
abundance: few
v_gene: TRBV4-1
j_gene: TRBJ1-4

CDR3aa: CASVDRNYGYTF
CDR3nt: TGTGCCAGTGTCGACAGGAACTATGGCTACACCTTC
d_gene: NA
abundance: NA
v_gene: TRBV19
j_gene: TRBJ1-2

CDR3aa: CASSSGLATDTQYF
CDR3nt: TGTGCCAGCAGCTCGGGACTAGCAACAGATACGCAGTATTTT
d_gene: TRBD2
abundance: few
v_gene: TRBV7-2
j_gene: TRBJ2-3

CDR3aa: CASSGQGKNSPLHF
CDR3nt: TGTGCCAGCAGTGGGCAGGGAAAGAATTCACCCCTCCACTTT
d_gene: NA
abundance: NA
v_gene: TRBV2
j_gene: TRBJ1-6

CDR3aa: CASRNRGRLIVNTEAFF
CDR3nt: TGTGCCAGTAGAAACAGGGGACGTTTAATTGTAAACACTGAAGCTTTCTTT
d_gene: TRBD1
abundance: NA
v_gene: TRBV19
j_gene: TRBJ1-1

CDR3aa: CAGRGGDGEKLFF
CDR3nt: TGTGCCGGGAGGGGAGGGGATGGGGAAAAACTGTTTTTT
d_gene: NA
abundance: NA
v_gene: TRBV6-1
j_gene: TRBJ1-4

CDR3aa: CATHPGGDYGYTF
CDR3nt: TGTGCCACCCACCCGGGGGGCGACTATGGCTACACCTTC
d_gene: NA
abundance: NA
v_gene: TRBV28
j_gene: TRBJ1-2

CDR3aa: CASSATSGPDTDTQYF
CDR3nt: TGTGCCAGCAGCGCGACTAGCGGGCCGGACACAGATACGCAGTATTTT
d_gene: TRBD2
abundance: NA
v_gene: TRBV9
j_gene: TRBJ2-3

CDR3aa: CASTGQGATEAFF
CDR3nt: TGCGCCAGTACGGGACAGGGGGCCACTGAAGCTTTCTTT
d_gene: TRBD1
abundance: few
v_gene: TRBV5-1
j_gene: TRBJ1-1

CDR3aa: CASSLYPQTGDGSYEQYF
CDR3nt: TGTGCCAGCAGTTTATACCCACAGACAGGGGATGGGTCCTACGAGCAGTACTTC
d_gene: TRBD1
abundance: few
v_gene: TRBV28
j_gene: TRBJ2-7

CDR3aa: CASSSRTGEAFF
CDR3nt: TGTGCCAGCAGCTCCCGGACAGGGGAAGCTTTCTTT
d_gene: TRBD1
abundance: NA
v_gene: TRBV9
j_gene: TRBJ1-1

CDR3aa: CASSQSGEAFF
CDR3nt: TGTGCCAGCAGTCAGAGCGGTGAAGCTTTCTTT
d_gene: NA
abundance: NA
v_gene: TRBV6-5
j_gene: TRBJ1-1

CDR3aa: CASSFGQGAPQHF
CDR3nt: TGTGCCAGCAGCTTTGGGCAGGGTGCGCCCCAGCATTTT
d_gene: NA
abundance: NA
v_gene: TRBV5-4
j_gene: TRBJ1-5

CDR3aa: CASSDGVPYEQYF
CDR3nt: TGCGCCAGCAGTGACGGGGTGCCCTACGAGCAGTACTTC
d_gene: NA
abundance: once
v_gene: TRBV10-1
j_gene: TRBJ2-7

CDR3aa: CASSSGQTFYGYTF
CDR3nt: TGTGCCAGCAGCTCGGGACAGACTTTCTATGGCTACACCTTC
d_gene: TRBD1
abundance: once
v_gene: TRBV5-4
j_gene: TRBJ1-2

CDR3aa: CASSLYSGANVLTF
CDR3nt: TGCGCCAGCAGCTTATATTCTGGGGCCAACGTCCTGACTTTC
d_gene: NA
abundance: NA
v_gene: TRBV5-1
j_gene: TRBJ2-6

CDR3aa: CASSVRAGNTIYF
CDR3nt: TGTGCCAGCAGTGTCAGGGCTGGAAACACCATATATTTT
d_gene: NA
abundance: NA
v_gene: TRBV25-1
j_gene: TRBJ1-3

CDR3aa: CASSQAKLHGYTF
CDR3nt: TGCGCCAGCAGCCAAGCAAAACTCCATGGCTACACCTTC
d_gene: NA
abundance: NA
v_gene: TRBV4-3
j_gene: TRBJ1-2

CDR3aa: CASSSGGDYGYTF
CDR3nt: TGTGCCAGCAGTTCAGGGGGAGACTATGGCTACACCTTC
d_gene: TRBD1
abundance: NA
v_gene: TRBV28
j_gene: TRBJ1-2

CDR3aa: CASSLGDRGLLTEAFF
CDR3nt: TGTGCCAGCAGCTTGGGGGACAGGGGGCTCCTCACTGAAGCTTTCTTT
d_gene: TRBD1
abundance: few
v_gene: TRBV5-5
j_gene: TRBJ1-1

CDR3aa: CASSYSQGSNEKLFF
CDR3nt: TGTGCCAGCAGTTACTCACAGGGGTCTAATGAAAAACTGTTTTTT
d_gene: TRBD1
abundance: few
v_gene: TRBV6-6
j_gene: TRBJ1-4

CDR3aa: CASRKDQVNQPQHF
CDR3nt: TGTGCCAGCAGAAAAGACCAGGTCAATCAGCCCCAGCATTTT
d_gene: NA
abundance: NA
v_gene: TRBV27
j_gene: TRBJ1-5

CDR3aa: CASSPSRVAARSPLHF
CDR3nt: TGTGCCAGCAGTCCTTCGAGGGTTGCTGCCAGGTCACCCCTCCACTTT
d_gene: NA
abundance: NA
v_gene: TRBV27
j_gene: TRBJ1-6

CDR3aa: CATYRDSYEQYF
CDR3nt: TGCGCCACCTACAGGGATTCCTACGAGCAGTACTTC
d_gene: NA
abundance: NA
v_gene: TRBV10-2
j_gene: TRBJ2-7

CDR3aa: CASSPNPTAGSGNEQFF
CDR3nt: TGTGCCAGCAGCCCAAATCCTACGGCCGGGTCGGGCAATGAGCAGTTCTTC
d_gene: NA
abundance: NA
v_gene: TRBV7-7
j_gene: TRBJ2-1

CDR3aa: CASSQRVYRTFDSGNTIYF
CDR3nt: TGTGCCAGCAGCCAAAGGGTGTATCGGACTTTCGACTCTGGAAACACCATATATTTT
d_gene: NA
abundance: NA
v_gene: TRBV4-2
j_gene: TRBJ1-3

CDR3aa: CASGPGTASYEQYF
CDR3nt: TGCGCCAGCGGTCCCGGGACAGCCTCCTACGAGCAGTACTTC
d_gene: TRBD1
abundance: NA
v_gene: TRBV5-1
j_gene: TRBJ2-7

CDR3aa: CASSPARGDSPLHF
CDR3nt: TGTGCCAGCAGCCCCGCCAGGGGGGATTCACCCCTCCACTTT
d_gene: TRBD1
abundance: NA
v_gene: TRBV7-9
j_gene: TRBJ1-6

CDR3aa: CASSPPNYGYTF
CDR3nt: TGTGCCAGCAGCCCTCCTAACTATGGCTACACCTTC
d_gene: NA
abundance: NA
v_gene: TRBV9
j_gene: TRBJ1-2

CDR3aa: CASLLEGFLSNTEAFF
CDR3nt: TGTGCCAGCTTGTTGGAGGGCTTCCTCTCGAACACTGAAGCTTTCTTT
d_gene: NA
abundance: NA
v_gene: TRBV2
j_gene: TRBJ1-1

CDR3aa: CAWTGLDRETQYF
CDR3nt: TGTGCCTGGACCGGACTGGACAGAGAGACCCAGTACTTC
d_gene: NA
abundance: NA
v_gene: TRBV30
j_gene: TRBJ2-5

CDR3aa: CASTSGGAGGNYNEQFF
CDR3nt: TGTGCCAGCACCTCGGGGGGTGCGGGGGGTAACTACAATGAGCAGTTCTTC
d_gene: TRBD2
abundance: few
v_gene: TRBV5-4
j_gene: TRBJ2-1

CDR3aa: CASNSLNTEAFF
CDR3nt: TGTGCCAGCAACAGTCTGAACACTGAAGCTTTCTTT
d_gene: NA
abundance: NA
v_gene: TRBV6-1
j_gene: TRBJ1-1

CDR3aa: CASSPRTGGGNGYTF
CDR3nt: TGTGCCAGCAGCCCTCGGACAGGGGGCGGGAATGGCTACACCTTC
d_gene: TRBD1
abundance: few
v_gene: TRBV7-9
j_gene: TRBJ1-2

CDR3aa: CASGLGGRYGYTF
CDR3nt: TGTGCCAGCGGGTTGGGGGGACGCTATGGCTACACCTTC
d_gene: NA
abundance: NA
v_gene: TRBV6-6
j_gene: TRBJ1-2

CDR3aa: CASSLLASEAFF
CDR3nt: TGTGCCAGCAGTTTGTTAGCTTCTGAAGCTTTCTTT
d_gene: NA
abundance: NA
v_gene: TRBV28
j_gene: TRBJ1-1

CDR3aa: CASSSDRGQPQHF
CDR3nt: TGTGCCAGCAGTTCGGACAGGGGGCAGCCCCAGCATTTT
d_gene: TRBD1
abundance: once
v_gene: TRBV6-5
j_gene: TRBJ1-5

CDR3aa: CASSRTSGVTDTQYF
CDR3nt: TGTGCCAGCAGTAGGACTAGCGGGGTAACAGATACGCAGTATTTT
d_gene: TRBD2
abundance: NA
v_gene: TRBV6-5
j_gene: TRBJ2-3

CDR3aa: CASSIGVLSSYEQYF
CDR3nt: TGTGCCAGCAGCATCGGGGTTCTGAGCTCCTACGAGCAGTACTTC
d_gene: NA
abundance: NA
v_gene: TRBV5-8
j_gene: TRBJ2-7

CDR3aa: CASSLGRVRGTEAFF
CDR3nt: TGTGCCAGCAGCTTAGGAAGGGTCCGGGGCACTGAAGCTTTCTTT
d_gene: NA
abundance: NA
v_gene: TRBV7-2
j_gene: TRBJ1-1

CDR3aa: CASRQMETQYF
CDR3nt: TGTGCCAGCAGGCAGATGGAGACCCAGTACTTC
d_gene: NA
abundance: NA
v_gene: TRBV6-5
j_gene: TRBJ2-5

CDR3aa: CASLDRGSEQYF
CDR3nt: TGTGCCAGCTTGGACAGGGGAAGCGAGCAGTACTTC
d_gene: TRBD1
abundance: few
v_gene: TRBV2
j_gene: TRBJ2-7

CDR3aa: CAIRRTGTGFSYGYTF
CDR3nt: TGTGCCATCAGACGAACCGGGACAGGCTTCTCCTATGGCTACACCTTC
d_gene: TRBD1
abundance: NA
v_gene: TRBV10-3
j_gene: TRBJ1-2

CDR3aa: CASSQGYRESGELFF
CDR3nt: TGCGCCAGCAGCCAAGGGTACAGGGAATCCGGGGAGCTGTTTTTT
d_gene: NA
abundance: NA
v_gene: TRBV4-3
j_gene: TRBJ2-2

CDR3aa: CSVLPGGYNEQFF
CDR3nt: TGCAGCGTTCTCCCTGGAGGGTACAATGAGCAGTTCTTC
d_gene: NA
abundance: once
v_gene: TRBV29-1
j_gene: TRBJ2-1

CDR3aa: CASSLGTLQGSESPLHF
CDR3nt: TGCGCCAGCAGCTTGGGGACACTTCAGGGGTCTGAATCACCCCTCCACTTT
d_gene: NA
abundance: NA
v_gene: TRBV5-1
j_gene: TRBJ1-6

CDR3aa: CASSGGWNTEAFF
CDR3nt: TGTGCCAGTAGTGGAGGGTGGAACACTGAAGCTTTCTTT
d_gene: NA
abundance: NA
v_gene: TRBV19
j_gene: TRBJ1-1

CDR3aa: CASSAGGASYNSPLHF
CDR3nt: TGTGCCAGCAGTGCCGGTGGAGCCTCCTATAATTCACCCCTCCACTTT
d_gene: NA
abundance: NA
v_gene: TRBV28
j_gene: TRBJ1-6

CDR3aa: CASSPGTPGGANEQFF
CDR3nt: TGTGCCAGTAGTCCCGGAACCCCGGGAGGGGCGAATGAGCAGTTCTTC
d_gene: TRBD2
abundance: NA
v_gene: TRBV19
j_gene: TRBJ2-1

CDR3aa: CASSLRRRDTDYGYTF
CDR3nt: TGTGCCAGCAGCTTAAGGCGAAGGGACACCGACTATGGCTACACCTTC
d_gene: NA
abundance: NA
v_gene: TRBV11-2
j_gene: TRBJ1-2

CDR3aa: CASSSSGGLALSDEQFF
CDR3nt: TGTGCCAGCAGCTCGTCGGGGGGACTAGCGTTAAGTGATGAGCAGTTCTTC
d_gene: TRBD2
abundance: NA
v_gene: TRBV7-6
j_gene: TRBJ2-1

CDR3aa: CASSSGSGGAQFF
CDR3nt: TGTGCCAGCAGCTCAGGTAGCGGGGGGGCACAGTTCTTC
d_gene: TRBD2
abundance: NA
v_gene: TRBV7-2
j_gene: TRBJ2-1

CDR3aa: CGRGGRNEQYF
CDR3nt: TGTGGAAGAGGGGGCAGGAACGAGCAGTACTTC
d_gene: TRBD1
abundance: NA
v_gene: TRBV19
j_gene: TRBJ2-7

CDR3aa: CSARLGETQYF
CDR3nt: TGCAGTGCCCGTCTCGGAGAGACCCAGTACTTC
d_gene: NA
abundance: NA
v_gene: TRBV20-1
j_gene: TRBJ2-5

CDR3aa: CASSARDGATNQPQHF
CDR3nt: TGTGCCAGCAGTGCCCGTGATGGGGCCACCAATCAGCCCCAGCATTTT
d_gene: NA
abundance: NA
v_gene: TRBV6-1
j_gene: TRBJ1-5

CDR3aa: CASSLARDTAGEKLFF
CDR3nt: TGTGCCAGCAGCCTCGCCCGGGACACTGCGGGTGAAAAACTGTTTTTT
d_gene: NA
abundance: NA
v_gene: TRBV7-9
j_gene: TRBJ1-4

CDR3aa: CASSPGGVGYTF
CDR3nt: TGTGCCAGTAGCCCGGGGGGAGTTGGCTACACCTTC
d_gene: NA
abundance: NA
v_gene: TRBV19
j_gene: TRBJ1-2

CDR3aa: CATSRVPPRTLHF
CDR3nt: TGTGCCACCAGCAGAGTCCCTCCGCGAACCCTCCACTTT
d_gene: NA
abundance: NA
v_gene: TRBV15
j_gene: TRBJ1-6

CDR3aa: CASSNRQGIYHF
CDR3nt: TGTGCCAGTAGTAACCGACAGGGGATTTATCACTTC
d_gene: TRBD1
abundance: NA
v_gene: TRBV19
j_gene: TRBJ2-4